The present TCR beta chain was sequenced within a study of tumor and adjacent non-tumor tissue in lung cancer. Study as a whole: The cohort had 12 to 13 adenocarcinoma, 2 squamous cell and 1 small cell patients.

Three rounds of nested PCR, following a modified ARM-PCR protocol, produced the TCRbeta library. MiXCR, applied by TCRdb to the multiplex PCR reads, yields one record per CDR3 protein. In the table there are 50,000 to 60,000 distinct CDR3 sequences, 74% of which are singletons. This sample's RNA came from whole unsorted tissue. Distant lung tissue was collected more than 3 cm away from the tumor edge. Newly diagnosed lung cancer patients had thoracic surgery in China, August–late 2014, without prior chemotherapy. The CDR3 contains 13 residues. The germline CDR1 and CDR2 sequences are MNHEY and SVGEGT. For this clonotype: Its antigen is not identified. The junction departs from the called germline gene at one end, perhaps through a read error.

Study observations and caveats: Shorter survival was associated with higher TCR diversity in tumors. Top 100 clones took a larger repertoire share in normal lung.

The chain joins TRBV6-2 or TRBV6-3 to TRBJ2-3; tentatively, D is TRBD1 (6 bases). This TCR was recovered from a woman aged 60-70 years with non-small cell lung cancer. Sequenced sample: distant non-tumor lung tissue. The CDR3 sequence is CVSSLTGPNTQYF. As DNA, the CDR3 is TGTGTCAGCAGTTTGACAGGCCCGAATACGCAGTATTTT.